The clone carrying this TCR beta chain occurred many times. The antigen remains unidentified. With V trimmed by 6 bases and J by 7 bases, 5 bases remained unmatched. The CDR3 is 14 amino acids. Looked up from germline, CDR1 is MDHEN and CDR2 is SYDVKM. This record comes from a study of breast tumors, draining lymph nodes, adjacent tissues. MiXCR was run by TCRdb on the multiplex PCR reads, yielding one entry per CDR3 protein. The sample records nearly 200,000 distinct CDR3 sequences, over 25% being singletons. Axillary draining lymph nodes of breast cancer patients supplied the node samples. Findings of the study overall: Findings are consistent with lymph node origin and intratumoral expansion of most tumor T cells.

This sequence joins TRBV28 and TRBJ1-6; 8 nucleotides line up with TRBD1. The TCR sequence derives from a female donor with breast cancer. Some clones in this sample may be carry-over from other donors' samples. Sequenced material: axillary lymph node tissue. DNA of the CDR3: TGTGCCAGCAGCTCCCGACAGGGGAATTCACCCCTCCACTTT. Its translation: CASSSRQGNSPLHF. Variable domain in full (rest from reference TRBV28 and TRBJ1-6): DVKVTQSSRYLVKRTGEKVFLECVQDMDHENMFWYRQDPGLGLRLIYFSYDVKMKEKGDIPEGYSVSREKKERFSLILESASTNQTSMYLCASSSRQGNSPLHFGNGTRLTVT.